Listed below are T cell receptor beta chains from one sample, sequenced in a study of blood T cell repertoires in COVID-19. Generated by immunoSEQ multiplex PCR, the TCRdb table keeps only in-frame clones and is missing some. The repertoire has some 240,000 clones, roughly 79% of them found once; the top ten carry around 7%. Material for sequencing was peripheral blood. These receptors were taken from a woman of 80 years or more with COVID-19, enrolled during active disease. The CDR3 runs from the conserved cysteine through the conserved F or W. The D gene is left open where the match is weak. A row's size may be missing; if present it is once, few, many or a size class.

clone size	V gene	D gene	J gene	CDR3 DNA	CDR3 protein
.	TRBV11-1	TRBD1	TRBJ2-2	TGTGCCAGCAGCTTCGCAGGGACAGCGAACACCGGGGAGCTGTTTTTT	CASSFAGTANTGELFF
.	TRBV7-2	TRBD2	TRBJ2-1	TGTGCCAGCAGGGCCCTAGCGGGGTCCTACAATGAGCAGTTCTTC	CASRALAGSYNEQFF
.	TRBV19	.	TRBJ2-6	TGTGCCAGCCGACGGGTCTCTGGGGCCAACGTCCTGACTTTC	CASRRVSGANVLTF
few	TRBV7-9	TRBD1	TRBJ1-2	TGTGCCAGCACCCCCTTAGGCGGACAGGGCAACTATGGCTACACCTTC	CASTPLGGQGNYGYTF
.	TRBV4-3	.	TRBJ1-6	TGCGCCAGCAGCCAAGAAAGGGGTTCACCCCTCCACTTT	CASSQERGSPLHF
.	TRBV20-1	TRBD1	TRBJ2-7	TGCAGTGCTGGTGACAGGGACAACGAGCAGTACTTC	CSAGDRDNEQYF
once	TRBV7-2	TRBD2	TRBJ2-1	TGTGCCAGCAGCTTATCTAGCGGGGCGTACAATGAGCAGTTCTTC	CASSLSSGAYNEQFF
.	TRBV5-4	.	TRBJ2-3	TGTGCCAGCAGCTCTATGACAGTCCTCACAGATACGCAGTATTTT	CASSSMTVLTDTQYF
.	TRBV6-5	.	TRBJ1-2	TGTGCCAGCAGTTCCTCAGGGAGCGCCTATGGCTACACCTTC	CASSSSGSAYGYTF
.	TRBV4-1	TRBD2	TRBJ2-2	TGCGCCAGCAGCCGTGTCCGGGGGGGCACCGGGGAGCTGTTTTTT	CASSRVRGGTGELFF
.	TRBV10-3	TRBD2	TRBJ2-3	TGTGCCATCAGTGACAGCGGGAGGGCCGGTAACATTGCGACAGATACGCAGTATTTT	CAISDSGRAGNIATDTQYF
once	TRBV10-2	.	TRBJ2-1	TGCGCCAGCAGTGAGATTCGGAGAAAGTCTGAGCAGTTCTTC	CASSEIRRKSEQFF
medium-sized	TRBV9	TRBD2	TRBJ2-6	TGTGCCAGCAGCATGGGAGGGACCGGGGCCAACGTCCTGACTTTC	CASSMGGTGANVLTF
.	TRBV10-3	TRBD1	TRBJ1-2	TGTGCCATCAGGACCGACAGGGCCCCTGAAGGCTACACCTTC	CAIRTDRAPEGYTF